These T cell receptor beta chains were read from a single sample in a study of lymphopenia after photon versus proton radiotherapy. Using immunoSEQ multiplex PCR, the repertoire was profiled, and TCRdb retains in-frame clones only, with some absent. The sample lists more than 15,000 clones, roughly nine tenths occurring once. This sample comprised peripheral blood, obtained from a patient treated with proton-based radiotherapy. These receptors all stem from a woman in her fifties or sixties with cholangiocarcinoma. Some clones in this sample may be carry-over from other donors' samples. CDR3s include the opening cysteine and the closing phenylalanine or tryptophan. The D gene is left open where the match is weak. Some rows have no size entry. The others give once, few or many, or a class for an expanded clone.

abundance,v_gene,d_gene,j_gene,CDR3aa,CDR3nt
few,TRBV6-6,NA,TRBJ1-2,CASRDPSGTFNYGYTF,TGTGCCAGCAGAGACCCCTCAGGGACTTTTAACTATGGCTACACCTTC
NA,TRBV4-3,NA,TRBJ1-5,CASSQEWVGGWAGNQPQHF,TGCGCCAGCAGCCAAGAATGGGTTGGGGGGTGGGCTGGCAATCAGCCCCAGCATTTT
NA,TRBV6-5,TRBD2,TRBJ2-3,CASSSGGDGTDTQYF,TGTGCCAGCAGTAGCGGGGGGGATGGCACAGATACGCAGTATTTT
NA,TRBV4-1,TRBD1,TRBJ1-5,CASSQDSGQGFSNQPQHF,TGCGCCAGCAGCCAAGATTCGGGACAGGGGTTTAGCAATCAGCCCCAGCATTTT
NA,TRBV27,TRBD1,TRBJ1-4,CASSRTGNEKLFF,TGTGCCAGCAGTAGGACAGGAAATGAAAAACTGTTTTTT
NA,TRBV5-1,TRBD1,TRBJ1-4,CASNLAGQDNEKLFF,TGCGCCAGCAATCTAGCGGGACAGGATAATGAAAAACTGTTTTTT
NA,TRBV7-3,NA,TRBJ2-6,CASSLNPGANVLTF,TGTGCCAGCAGCTTAAACCCTGGGGCCAACGTCCTGACTTTC
once,TRBV7-2,NA,TRBJ2-3,CASSSIFRADTQYF,TGTGCCAGCAGCTCCATTTTTCGCGCAGATACGCAGTATTTT
NA,TRBV4-1,TRBD1,TRBJ2-7,CASSRGDRVGEQYF,TGCGCCAGCAGCCGCGGGGACAGGGTCGGCGAGCAGTACTTC
NA,TRBV10-3,TRBD1,TRBJ2-5,CAIRGQGVETQYF,TGTGCCATCAGGGGACAGGGTGTAGAGACCCAGTACTTC
NA,TRBV6-5,TRBD2,TRBJ2-5,CASSYSGGSSETQYF,TGTGCCAGCAGTTACTCTGGCGGGAGCTCAGAGACCCAGTACTTC
NA,TRBV5-1,TRBD2,TRBJ2-7,CASSTSTLQREDQFYEQYF,TGCGCCAGCAGCACATCTACCCTCCAGCGGGAGGACCAATTCTACGAGCAGTACTTC
NA,TRBV19,TRBD2,TRBJ2-1,CASSILPGLVFSGQFF,TGTGCCAGTAGTATTCTACCGGGACTAGTTTTTTCTGGTCAGTTCTTC
NA,TRBV19,TRBD1,TRBJ2-7,CASTATGWNEQYF,TGTGCCAGTACCGCGACAGGGTGGAACGAGCAGTACTTC
NA,TRBV5-1,NA,TRBJ2-7,CASSPWSRDEYEQYF,TGCGCCAGCAGCCCTTGGAGCAGAGATGAATACGAGCAGTACTTC
NA,TRBV6-5,NA,TRBJ2-7,CASSTVYEQYF,TGTGCCAGCAGTACGGTCTACGAGCAGTACTTC
NA,TRBV18,NA,TRBJ1-5,CASSRSVNRAVEPQHF,TGTGCCAGCTCACGCAGCGTCAACAGGGCTGTAGAGCCCCAGCATTTT
NA,TRBV7-8,NA,TRBJ2-7,CASSFGLHVEQYF,TGTGCCAGCAGCTTTGGGCTCCATGTGGAGCAGTACTTC
NA,TRBV2,NA,TRBJ1-5,CASTRIGGTAQPQHF,TGTGCCAGCACCAGAATAGGCGGCACAGCTCAGCCCCAGCATTTT
NA,TRBV29-1,TRBD1,TRBJ1-1,CSARRGGLDTEAFF,TGCAGCGCCCGGAGAGGGGGCTTGGACACTGAAGCTTTCTTT
few,TRBV7-2,TRBD1,TRBJ2-7,CASSLGHGTGSRREQYF,TGTGCCAGCAGCTTGGGACACGGGACAGGGAGTCGGCGGGAGCAGTACTTC
NA,TRBV4-3,NA,TRBJ1-4,CASSQAFRSNNEKLFF,TGCGCCAGCAGCCAAGCCTTTCGGAGTAATAATGAAAAACTGTTTTTT
NA,TRBV5-1,TRBD2,TRBJ2-7,CASSPIAGALSSYEQYF,TGCGCCAGCAGCCCAATAGCGGGGGCCTTAAGCTCCTACGAGCAGTACTTC
NA,TRBV7-2,NA,TRBJ2-1,CASSPTYNEQFF,TGTGCCAGCAGCCCAACCTACAATGAGCAGTTCTTC
NA,TRBV7-9,NA,TRBJ2-7,CASSLGASLYEQYF,TGTGCCAGCAGCTTAGGGGCTAGCCTTTACGAGCAGTACTTC
hyperexpanded,TRBV5-1,NA,TRBJ2-1,CASSGSNEQFF,TGCGCCAGCAGCGGGAGCAATGAGCAGTTCTTC
NA,TRBV27,NA,TRBJ1-4,CASSLGAGEKLFF,TGTGCCAGCAGTTTAGGGGCGGGTGAAAAACTGTTTTTT
NA,TRBV6-1,NA,TRBJ2-7,CASTLTFNYEQYF,TGTGCCAGCACCCTGACATTCAACTACGAGCAGTACTTC
NA,TRBV4-3,NA,TRBJ1-1,CASSQALGTEYTEAFF,TGCGCCAGCAGCCAAGCCTTGGGCACTGAGTACACTGAAGCTTTCTTT
NA,TRBV2,NA,TRBJ1-2,CASVAGNSEGYTF,TGTGCCAGCGTCGCAGGGAATTCGGAGGGCTACACCTTC
NA,TRBV5-1,NA,TRBJ2-1,CASRAAGADEQFF,TGCGCCAGCAGAGCGGCTGGGGCGGATGAGCAGTTCTTC
medium-sized,TRBV6-4,NA,TRBJ2-1,CASSEVGARDEQFF,TGTGCCAGCAGTGAAGTGGGGGCCAGGGATGAGCAGTTCTTC
NA,TRBV19,TRBD1,TRBJ2-7,CASSTAGTGGAGGEQYF,TGTGCCAGTAGTACGGCCGGGACAGGGGGCGCAGGTGGCGAGCAGTACTTC
NA,TRBV5-4,TRBD1,TRBJ1-2,CASSSGTGEGYGYTF,TGTGCCAGCAGCTCCGGCACAGGGGAAGGCTATGGCTACACCTTC
NA,TRBV6-1,TRBD2,TRBJ2-7,CASMFSGSAYEQYF,TGTGCCAGCATGTTTAGCGGGAGCGCCTACGAGCAGTACTTC
NA,TRBV29-1,TRBD2,TRBJ2-1,CSVEVARELYNEQFF,TGCAGCGTTGAAGTAGCGCGGGAGCTCTACAATGAGCAGTTCTTC
NA,TRBV7-9,NA,TRBJ2-3,CASTPLDVTQYF,TGTGCCAGCACCCCTCTCGACGTTACGCAGTATTTT
NA,TRBV11-2,NA,TRBJ1-1,CASSPLLGTRAFF,TGTGCCAGCAGCCCCCTACTCGGGACCCGGGCTTTCTTT
NA,TRBV6-5,NA,TRBJ1-1,CASRGTSNTEAFF,TGTGCCAGCAGAGGGACATCGAACACTGAAGCTTTCTTT
NA,TRBV5-1,TRBD2,TRBJ2-5,CASSAGTSGQETQYF,TGCGCCAGCAGCGCTGGGACTAGCGGACAAGAGACCCAGTACTTC